The 3 T cell receptor beta chains below come from one sample, sequenced in a study of identical twins. TCRdb recomputed calls from the 5' RACE reads with MiXCR, one row per CDR3 protein. The sample yields over 200,000 distinct CDR3 sequences, about 10% seen once. The specimen sequenced was memory T cells sorted from blood. The receptors stem from a man aged 50 to 60 in good health.

In this sample, this clonotype turned up many times. The V call is TRBV20-1, the J call TRBJ2-5; D unclear. Germline CDR1 DFQATT, CDR2 SNEGSKA (reference sequence). The CDR3 loop spans 10 amino acids. V was trimmed by 3 bases and J by 3 bases, leaving 2 bases between them. CDR3 coding DNA: TGCAGTGCTAGTAAAGAGACCCAGTACTTC. Translating it yields CSASKETQYF.

This clonotype occurred a few times. The chain carries TRBV24-1 and TRBJ2-5, with D possibly being TRBD1 or TRBD2 (5 bases each). The length of the CDR3 is 16 residues. Trimming left V 3 bases short and J 2 bases short, with 15 bases between. Germline V CDR1 and CDR2: KGHDR, SFDVKD. CDR3 in DNA: TGTGCCACCAGTGATGCAGGGACGGAGGCGCAAGAGACCCAGTACTTC. Protein: CATSDAGTEAQETQYF.

At least ten counts were recorded for this clonotype. The rearrangement uses TRBV10-1 and TRBJ2-2; D remains unclear. The V end lost 8 bases, the J end lost 4 bases, and 8 bases lay between the germline ends. The CDR3 is 12 amino acids. Germline CDR1 is WNHNN and CDR2 is SYGVQD (reference sequence). The CDR3 loop reads CASSRATGELFF. The DNA of the CDR3 is TGCGCCAGCTCCCGGGCCACCGGGGAGCTGTTTTTT.